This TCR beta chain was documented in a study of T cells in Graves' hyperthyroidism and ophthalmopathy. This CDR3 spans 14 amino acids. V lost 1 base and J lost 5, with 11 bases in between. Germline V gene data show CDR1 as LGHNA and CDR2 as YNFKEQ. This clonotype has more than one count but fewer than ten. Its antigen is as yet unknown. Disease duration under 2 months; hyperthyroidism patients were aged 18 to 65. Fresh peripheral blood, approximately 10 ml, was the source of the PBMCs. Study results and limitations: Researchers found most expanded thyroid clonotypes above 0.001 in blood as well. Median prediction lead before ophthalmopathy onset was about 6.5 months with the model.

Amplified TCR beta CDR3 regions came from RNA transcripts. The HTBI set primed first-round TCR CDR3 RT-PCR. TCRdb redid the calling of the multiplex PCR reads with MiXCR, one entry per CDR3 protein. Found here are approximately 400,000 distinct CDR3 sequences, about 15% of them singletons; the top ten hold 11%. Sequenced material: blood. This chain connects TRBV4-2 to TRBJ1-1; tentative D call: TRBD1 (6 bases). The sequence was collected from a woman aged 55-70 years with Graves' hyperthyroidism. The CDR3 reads CASSQAFRGTEAFF. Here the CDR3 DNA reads TGTGCCAGCAGCCAAGCGTTCAGGGGTACTGAAGCTTTCTTT.